A selection of T cell receptor beta chains follows, all from one sample in a study of cytomegalovirus exposure and HLA in healthy donors. Data came from immunoSEQ multiplex PCR; TCRdb stores just in-frame clones and leaves some out. The table records more than 140,000 clones, roughly 76% of them present only once. Material for sequencing was PBMCs. These receptors were collected from a female donor in good health and CMV-seronegative. Each CDR3 is given with its conserved first and last residue. The D gene is left open where the match is weak. Clone size appears in some rows only: once, few, many, or a class for an expanded clone.

v_gene: TRBV18
abundance: -
d_gene: -
j_gene: TRBJ2-1
CDR3nt: TGTGCCAGCTCCCAATCCGGGACTCGAAATGAGCAGTTCTTC
CDR3aa: CASSQSGTRNEQFF

v_gene: TRBV7-9
abundance: -
d_gene: TRBD1
j_gene: TRBJ2-7
CDR3nt: TGTGCCAGCAGCCCCGGGACAGGGGGCTTCTACGAGCAGTACTTC
CDR3aa: CASSPGTGGFYEQYF

v_gene: TRBV5-1
abundance: -
d_gene: TRBD2
j_gene: TRBJ2-2
CDR3nt: TGCGCCAGCAGGACTGGGACTAGCGGGGGAGCGAACACCGGGGAGCTGTTTTTT
CDR3aa: CASRTGTSGGANTGELFF

v_gene: TRBV7-7
abundance: few
d_gene: -
j_gene: TRBJ2-7
CDR3nt: TGTGCTAGCAGCTTAGACCTATACTCCTACGAGCAGTACTTC
CDR3aa: CASSLDLYSYEQYF

v_gene: TRBV5-6
abundance: -
d_gene: TRBD1
j_gene: TRBJ2-7
CDR3nt: TGTGCCAGCAGCTTGGGGGGACAGGGGAAAGACGAGCAGTACTTC
CDR3aa: CASSLGGQGKDEQYF

v_gene: TRBV9
abundance: -
d_gene: TRBD1
j_gene: TRBJ1-1
CDR3nt: TGTGCCAGCAGCGTAGACCCCCAGGGGGGAGCTGAAGCTTTCTTT
CDR3aa: CASSVDPQGGAEAFF

v_gene: TRBV5-1
abundance: -
d_gene: -
j_gene: TRBJ1-4
CDR3nt: TGCGCCAGCAGCTTGGAGCAGGCAACTAATGAAAAACTGTTTTTT
CDR3aa: CASSLEQATNEKLFF

v_gene: TRBV19
abundance: -
d_gene: -
j_gene: TRBJ1-1
CDR3nt: TGTGCCAGTAGAGGTGGGGGCGTCTTCGGGCTGAACACTGAAGCTTTCTTT
CDR3aa: CASRGGGVFGLNTEAFF

v_gene: TRBV9
abundance: -
d_gene: TRBD2
j_gene: TRBJ2-1
CDR3nt: TGTGCCAGCAGCGTAGCCGGGGGGTACGATGAGCAGTTCTTC
CDR3aa: CASSVAGGYDEQFF

v_gene: TRBV27
abundance: -
d_gene: -
j_gene: TRBJ1-5
CDR3nt: TGTGCCAGCAGTCCCCAGGGTATGGGCATTGAGGATCAGCCCCAGCATTTT
CDR3aa: CASSPQGMGIEDQPQHF

v_gene: TRBV21-1
abundance: -
d_gene: -
j_gene: TRBJ2-1
CDR3nt: TGTGCCAGCAGCAAAGGCGGTACTAGAACAAGAAGTCATGAGCAGTTCTTC
CDR3aa: CASSKGGTRTRSHEQFF

v_gene: TRBV10-1
abundance: -
d_gene: -
j_gene: TRBJ2-7
CDR3nt: TGCGCCAGCAGTGAGCAGGGCTACGAGCAGTACTTC
CDR3aa: CASSEQGYEQYF

v_gene: TRBV6-5
abundance: -
d_gene: -
j_gene: TRBJ1-1
CDR3nt: TGTGCCAGCAGTTACAGGGGGACGACCAACACTGAAGCTTTCTTT
CDR3aa: CASSYRGTTNTEAFF

v_gene: TRBV7-2
abundance: -
d_gene: TRBD2
j_gene: TRBJ2-3
CDR3nt: TGTGCCAGCAGCTCCGGACTAGCGGGAGCAGATACGCAGTATTTT
CDR3aa: CASSSGLAGADTQYF

v_gene: TRBV5-4
abundance: few
d_gene: TRBD1
j_gene: TRBJ2-7
CDR3nt: TGTGCCAGCAGCTGGGACAGGGGGTCCTACGAGCAGTACTTC
CDR3aa: CASSWDRGSYEQYF

v_gene: TRBV9
abundance: -
d_gene: TRBD1
j_gene: TRBJ1-2
CDR3nt: TGTGCCAGCAGCGTGTGGGGGACAGCGGATGGCTACACCTTC
CDR3aa: CASSVWGTADGYTF

v_gene: TRBV7-9
abundance: -
d_gene: -
j_gene: TRBJ1-1
CDR3nt: TGTGCCAGCAGCTCTTACGCGTCGGACACTGAAGCTTTCTTT
CDR3aa: CASSSYASDTEAFF

v_gene: TRBV7-3
abundance: -
d_gene: TRBD1
j_gene: TRBJ2-1
CDR3nt: TGTGCCAGCAGTGGACAGGGCTCCTACAATGAGCAGTTCTTC
CDR3aa: CASSGQGSYNEQFF

v_gene: TRBV9
abundance: -
d_gene: TRBD2
j_gene: TRBJ2-5
CDR3nt: TGTGCCAGCAGTAACAACCCACTAGCGGGAGAGACCCAGTACTTC
CDR3aa: CASSNNPLAGETQYF

v_gene: TRBV6-5
abundance: -
d_gene: -
j_gene: TRBJ2-1
CDR3nt: TGTGCCAGCTCCGCGGACATCTTCTACAATGAGCAGTTCTTC
CDR3aa: CASSADIFYNEQFF

v_gene: TRBV4-1
abundance: -
d_gene: -
j_gene: TRBJ2-7
CDR3nt: TGCGCCAGCAGCCAACAAACAGGTTACGAGCAGTACTTC
CDR3aa: CASSQQTGYEQYF

v_gene: TRBV19
abundance: -
d_gene: -
j_gene: TRBJ2-1
CDR3nt: TGTGCCAGTAAGGTCGCGGGACTCTCCTACAATGAGCAGTTCTTC
CDR3aa: CASKVAGLSYNEQFF

v_gene: TRBV28
abundance: -
d_gene: TRBD1
j_gene: TRBJ2-1
CDR3nt: TGTGCCAGCAGTTTAGTGGGACAGGGGGAATACTACAATGAGCAGTTCTTC
CDR3aa: CASSLVGQGEYYNEQFF

v_gene: TRBV15
abundance: -
d_gene: -
j_gene: TRBJ2-7
CDR3nt: TGTGCCACCAGCAGAGTATGGGTCGAGGAGGGGTACGAGCAGTACTTC
CDR3aa: CATSRVWVEEGYEQYF

v_gene: TRBV2
abundance: -
d_gene: -
j_gene: TRBJ1-5
CDR3nt: TGTGCCAGCAAAACGGGGGTTAGCAATCAGCCCCAGCATTTT
CDR3aa: CASKTGVSNQPQHF

v_gene: TRBV9
abundance: -
d_gene: -
j_gene: TRBJ2-7
CDR3nt: TGTGCCAGCAGCAGGGGTCAGTACGAGCAGTACTTC
CDR3aa: CASSRGQYEQYF

v_gene: TRBV7-9
abundance: -
d_gene: -
j_gene: TRBJ2-5
CDR3nt: TGTGCCAGCAGTTTTACCGGGGGTATCCAAGAGACCCAGTACTTC
CDR3aa: CASSFTGGIQETQYF

v_gene: TRBV30
abundance: -
d_gene: TRBD1
j_gene: TRBJ1-2
CDR3nt: TGTGCCTGGAGTTCCCCTGACAGGGGATTTGGCGGCTACACCTTC
CDR3aa: CAWSSPDRGFGGYTF

v_gene: TRBV30
abundance: -
d_gene: -
j_gene: TRBJ1-2
CDR3nt: TGTGCCTGGAGGGAAGACAGGTTCGGGGGCTACACCTTC
CDR3aa: CAWREDRFGGYTF

v_gene: TRBV7-2
abundance: -
d_gene: -
j_gene: TRBJ1-4
CDR3nt: TGTGCCAGCAGCTTACAGGCAACTAATGAAAAACTGTTTTTT
CDR3aa: CASSLQATNEKLFF

v_gene: TRBV29-1
abundance: -
d_gene: TRBD1
j_gene: TRBJ2-1
CDR3nt: TGCAGCGTCCATACAGGGGTCAGCTCCTACAATGAGCAGTTCTTC
CDR3aa: CSVHTGVSSYNEQFF

v_gene: TRBV2
abundance: few
d_gene: -
j_gene: TRBJ1-5
CDR3nt: TGTGCCAGCAGCTACGATCAGCCCCAGCATTTT
CDR3aa: CASSYDQPQHF

v_gene: TRBV6-1
abundance: -
d_gene: -
j_gene: TRBJ2-5
CDR3nt: TGTGCCAGCAGTGAACGGGGTATTGCGGCCCAGTACTTC
CDR3aa: CASSERGIAAQYF

v_gene: TRBV28
abundance: once
d_gene: -
j_gene: TRBJ2-3
CDR3nt: TGTGCCAGCAGCCGCAGGGTGGGGGGAACAGATACGCAGTATTTT
CDR3aa: CASSRRVGGTDTQYF

v_gene: TRBV12-5
abundance: -
d_gene: -
j_gene: TRBJ1-2
CDR3nt: TGTGCTAGTGGTTCGGATTGGGAGGGCACTTACTATGGCTACACCTTC
CDR3aa: CASGSDWEGTYYGYTF

v_gene: TRBV7-8
abundance: -
d_gene: -
j_gene: TRBJ1-2
CDR3nt: TGTGCCAGCAGCTGGGGGAGGGGCCGCCCTCCCTATGGCTACACCTTC
CDR3aa: CASSWGRGRPPYGYTF

v_gene: TRBV6-6
abundance: few
d_gene: -
j_gene: TRBJ2-2
CDR3nt: TGTGCCAGCAGCCTTACTCAGAACACCGGGGAGCTGTTTTTT
CDR3aa: CASSLTQNTGELFF

v_gene: TRBV4-1
abundance: -
d_gene: TRBD2
j_gene: TRBJ2-1
CDR3nt: TGCGCCAGCAGCCAAGTAGCGGGAGCTGATGAGCAGTTCTTC
CDR3aa: CASSQVAGADEQFF

v_gene: TRBV11-2
abundance: -
d_gene: -
j_gene: TRBJ1-4
CDR3nt: TGTGCCAGCAGCTCCTTGTCGGGGGGGGTTGGGGAAAAACTGTTTTTT
CDR3aa: CASSSLSGGVGEKLFF

v_gene: TRBV7-9
abundance: -
d_gene: TRBD2
j_gene: TRBJ2-7
CDR3nt: TGTGCCAGCAGCAACCCTAGCGGGAACTACGAGCAGTACTTC
CDR3aa: CASSNPSGNYEQYF

v_gene: TRBV10-3
abundance: once
d_gene: -
j_gene: TRBJ2-3
CDR3nt: TGTGCCATCAGTTCCCGTGGGCTTGGTACAGATACGCAGTATTTT
CDR3aa: CAISSRGLGTDTQYF

v_gene: TRBV6-4
abundance: -
d_gene: -
j_gene: TRBJ1-3
CDR3nt: TGTGCCAGCAAAACAGTGGGAAACACCATATATTTT
CDR3aa: CASKTVGNTIYF

v_gene: TRBV21-1
abundance: -
d_gene: -
j_gene: TRBJ2-1
CDR3nt: TGTGCCAGCAGCAAAGCGAGTCTTCCCAATGAGCAGTTCTTC
CDR3aa: CASSKASLPNEQFF

v_gene: TRBV29-1
abundance: few
d_gene: -
j_gene: TRBJ2-1
CDR3nt: TGCAGCGTTGCTGGCCCTGAGCAGTTCTTC
CDR3aa: CSVAGPEQFF

v_gene: TRBV19
abundance: few
d_gene: -
j_gene: TRBJ1-2
CDR3nt: TGTGCCAGTAGTGCTCGACAGGCGGCGCATGGCTACACCTTC
CDR3aa: CASSARQAAHGYTF

v_gene: TRBV10-3
abundance: -
d_gene: TRBD1
j_gene: TRBJ2-7
CDR3nt: TGTGCCATCAGTGAGGCACAGGGGGCCTACGAGCAGTACTTC
CDR3aa: CAISEAQGAYEQYF

v_gene: TRBV6-5
abundance: -
d_gene: -
j_gene: TRBJ1-2
CDR3nt: TGTGCCACGACAGACAGCTATGGCTACACCTTC
CDR3aa: CATTDSYGYTF

v_gene: TRBV6-6
abundance: -
d_gene: TRBD1
j_gene: TRBJ1-6
CDR3nt: TGTGCCAGCAGTTACTGGACAGGGTATAATTCACCCCTCCACTTT
CDR3aa: CASSYWTGYNSPLHF

v_gene: TRBV27
abundance: -
d_gene: TRBD1
j_gene: TRBJ2-2
CDR3nt: TGTGCCAGCAGAGGGACAGGGGGCACCGGGGAGCTGTTTTTT
CDR3aa: CASRGTGGTGELFF

v_gene: TRBV10-3
abundance: -
d_gene: -
j_gene: TRBJ2-7
CDR3nt: TGTGCCATCAGTCCTAGCGACACCACCTACGAGCAGTACTTC
CDR3aa: CAISPSDTTYEQYF

v_gene: TRBV7-2
abundance: -
d_gene: -
j_gene: TRBJ2-5
CDR3nt: TGTGCCAGCAGCCTAGCCGGTCCCCAAGAGACCCAGTACTTC
CDR3aa: CASSLAGPQETQYF

v_gene: TRBV13
abundance: -
d_gene: TRBD1
j_gene: TRBJ2-7
CDR3nt: TGTGCCAGCAGCCCAACGACAGGGTGCGAGCAGTACTTC
CDR3aa: CASSPTTGCEQYF

v_gene: TRBV30
abundance: -
d_gene: -
j_gene: TRBJ2-7
CDR3nt: TGTGCCTGGAGCCAATCGGTTTACGAGCAGTACTTC
CDR3aa: CAWSQSVYEQYF